This T cell receptor beta chain comes out of a study of blood T cells in healthy people across ages. Findings and caveats of the study: Compared with aged donors, long-lived donors showed fewer expanded clones, suggesting selection.

Per germline, CDR1 ENHRY and CDR2 SYGVKD. There are 19 residues in the CDR3. Comments on this clonotype: Its cognate antigen is unknown. Being one base from a much bigger clone, this may be a read error.

Through a sample-barcoded 5' primer and a J-beta primer mix, a second PCR was run for about 6 to 11 cycles. TCRdb independently ran MiXCR on the 5' RACE reads; one entry per CDR3 protein. The table shows over 600,000 distinct CDR3 sequences, with around half occurring only once. The genes are TRBV10-3 and TRBJ2-1; 11 bases match TRBD2. The J call may be wrong; the DNA end is better matched by TRBJ2-7. This clonotype was obtained from a man older than 75 in good health. The material sequenced was blood. The CDR3 DNA sequence: TGTGCCATCAGTGAGAGACTAGCGGGACGTTCGAGCTCCTACAATGAGCAGTACTTC. It specifies CAISERLAGRSSSYNEQYF.